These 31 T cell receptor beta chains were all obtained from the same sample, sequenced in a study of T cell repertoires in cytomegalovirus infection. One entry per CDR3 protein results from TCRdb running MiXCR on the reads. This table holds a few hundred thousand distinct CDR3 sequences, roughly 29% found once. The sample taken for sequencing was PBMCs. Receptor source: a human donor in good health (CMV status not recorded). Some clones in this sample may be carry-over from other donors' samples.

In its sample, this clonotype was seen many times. DNA of the CDR3: TGTGCCAGCAGCCAGGGGTATGAGCAGTTCTTC. Its translation: CASSQGYEQFF. The genes are TRBV7-2 and TRBJ2-1; weak D call: TRBD1 (6 bases). Between the trimmed V and J ends, which lost 5 bases and 8 bases, there was a span of 7 bases. Looked up from germline, CDR1 is SGHTA and CDR2 is FQGNSA. The CDR3 covers 11 residues.

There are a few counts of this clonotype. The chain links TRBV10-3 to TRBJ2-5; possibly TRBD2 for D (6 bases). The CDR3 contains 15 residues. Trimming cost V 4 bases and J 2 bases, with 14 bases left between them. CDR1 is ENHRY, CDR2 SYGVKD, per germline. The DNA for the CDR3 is TGTGCCATCAGTGGGCGGGGAGCGGCTCAAGAGACCCAGTACTTC. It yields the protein CAISGRGAAQETQYF.

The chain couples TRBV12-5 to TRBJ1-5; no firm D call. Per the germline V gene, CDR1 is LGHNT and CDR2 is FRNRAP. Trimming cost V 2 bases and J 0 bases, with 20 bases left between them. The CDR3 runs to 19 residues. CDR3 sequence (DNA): TGTGCTAGTGGTTTGAACCAATTCAACTACCCCTTTAGCAATCAGCCCCAGCATTTT. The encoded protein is CASGLNQFNYPFSNQPQHF.

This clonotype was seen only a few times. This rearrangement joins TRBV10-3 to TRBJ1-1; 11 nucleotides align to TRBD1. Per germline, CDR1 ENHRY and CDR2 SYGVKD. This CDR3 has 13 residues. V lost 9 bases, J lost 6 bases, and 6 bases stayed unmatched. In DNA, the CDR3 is TGTGCCATTACGGGACAGGGGGAATCTGAAGCTTTCTTT. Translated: CAITGQGESEAFF.

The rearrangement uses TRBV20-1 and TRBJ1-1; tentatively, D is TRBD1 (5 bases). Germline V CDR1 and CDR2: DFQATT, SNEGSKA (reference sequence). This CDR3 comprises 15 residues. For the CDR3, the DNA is TGCAACCCCCGGCAGGGAAGGGGACGCGGGACTGAAGCTTTCTTT. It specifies CNPRQGRGRGTEAFF.

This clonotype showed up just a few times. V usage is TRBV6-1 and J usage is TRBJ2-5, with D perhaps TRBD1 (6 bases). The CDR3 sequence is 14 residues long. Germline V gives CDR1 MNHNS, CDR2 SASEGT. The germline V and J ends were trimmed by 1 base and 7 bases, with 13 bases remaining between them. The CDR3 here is CASSEGWGPGTQYF. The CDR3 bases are TGTGCCAGCAGTGAAGGGTGGGGGCCTGGGACCCAGTACTTC.

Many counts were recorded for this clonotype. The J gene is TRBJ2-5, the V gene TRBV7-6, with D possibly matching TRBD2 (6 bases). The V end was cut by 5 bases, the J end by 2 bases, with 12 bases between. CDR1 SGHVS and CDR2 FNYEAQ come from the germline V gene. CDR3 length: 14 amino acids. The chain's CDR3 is CASSTGLTQETQYF. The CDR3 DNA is TGTGCCAGCAGCACGGGACTCACTCAAGAGACCCAGTACTTC.

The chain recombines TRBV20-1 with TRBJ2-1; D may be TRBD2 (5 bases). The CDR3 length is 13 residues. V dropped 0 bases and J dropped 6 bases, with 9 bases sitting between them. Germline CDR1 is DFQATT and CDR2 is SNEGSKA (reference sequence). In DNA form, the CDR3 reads TGCAGTGCTAGAGAAGGAGGAGGCAATGAGCAGTTCTTC. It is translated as CSAREGGGNEQFF.

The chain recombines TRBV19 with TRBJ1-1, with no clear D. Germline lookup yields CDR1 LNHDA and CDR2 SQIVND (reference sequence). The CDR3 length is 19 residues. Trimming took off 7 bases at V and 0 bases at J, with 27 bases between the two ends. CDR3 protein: CASTSPGSAKYSMNTEAFF. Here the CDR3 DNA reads TGTGCCAGTACGAGCCCTGGGTCCGCAAAATACTCCATGAACACTGAAGCTTTCTTT.

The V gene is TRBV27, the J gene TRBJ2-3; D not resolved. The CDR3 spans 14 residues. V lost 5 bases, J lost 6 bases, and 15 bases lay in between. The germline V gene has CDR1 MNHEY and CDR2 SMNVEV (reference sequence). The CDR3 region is CASSLQDPWDTQYF. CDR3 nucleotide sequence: TGTGCCAGCAGTCTTCAGGATCCCTGGGATACGCAGTATTTT.

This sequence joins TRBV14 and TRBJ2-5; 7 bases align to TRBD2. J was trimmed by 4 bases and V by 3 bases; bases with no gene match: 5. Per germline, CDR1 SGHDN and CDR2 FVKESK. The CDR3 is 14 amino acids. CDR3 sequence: CASSHASGLETQYF. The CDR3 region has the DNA TGTGCCAGCAGCCATGCTAGCGGCCTAGAGACCCAGTACTTC. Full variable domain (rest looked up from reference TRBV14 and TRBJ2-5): EAGVTQFPSHSVIEKGQTVTLRCDPISGHDNLYWYRRVMGKEIKFLLHFVKESKQDESGMPNNRFLAERTGGTYSTLKVQPAELEDSGVYFCASSHASGLETQYFGPGTRLLVL.

CDR3 sequence reads: CASSQSGSFTTGELFF. The CDR3 region has the DNA TGCGCCAGCAGCCAATCGGGATCCTTTACCACCGGGGAGCTGTTTTTT. The chain combines TRBV4-3 with TRBJ2-2, with D maybe TRBD2 (5 bases). The ends were cut back, 2 bases at V and 4 bases at J, with 14 bases in the middle. The CDR3 is 16 residues long. From germline, CDR1 is LGHNA and CDR2 YSLEER.

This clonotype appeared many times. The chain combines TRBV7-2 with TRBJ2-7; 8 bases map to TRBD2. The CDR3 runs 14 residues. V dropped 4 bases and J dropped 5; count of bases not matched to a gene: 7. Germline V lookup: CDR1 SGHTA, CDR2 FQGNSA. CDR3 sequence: CASSSGLEKDEQYV. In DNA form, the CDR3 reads TGTGCCAGCAGCTCGGGACTAGAAAAGGACGAGCAGTACGTC.

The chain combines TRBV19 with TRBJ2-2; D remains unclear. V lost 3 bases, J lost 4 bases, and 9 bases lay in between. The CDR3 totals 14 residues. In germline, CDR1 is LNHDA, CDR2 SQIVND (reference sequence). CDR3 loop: CASSIHDRTGELFF. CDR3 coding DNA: TGTGCCAGTAGTATCCATGACCGCACCGGGGAGCTGTTTTTT.

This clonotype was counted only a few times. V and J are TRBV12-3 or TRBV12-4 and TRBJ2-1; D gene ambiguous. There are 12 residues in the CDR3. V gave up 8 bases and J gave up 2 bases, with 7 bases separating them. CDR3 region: CASGPTYNEQFF. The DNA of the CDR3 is TGTGCCAGCGGGCCCACCTACAATGAGCAGTTCTTC.

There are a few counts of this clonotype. The DNA of the CDR3 is TGTGCCAGCAGTTACTCAGGGAGCTCCTACGAGCAGTACGTC. Translating gives CASSYSGSSYEQYV. The chain carries TRBV6-6 and TRBJ2-7; TRBD2 might be the D (5 bases). Germline assignment: CDR1 MNHNY and CDR2 SVGAGI (reference sequence). CDR3 length equals 14 residues. V was trimmed by 0 bases and J by 0 bases, leaving 6 bases between them.

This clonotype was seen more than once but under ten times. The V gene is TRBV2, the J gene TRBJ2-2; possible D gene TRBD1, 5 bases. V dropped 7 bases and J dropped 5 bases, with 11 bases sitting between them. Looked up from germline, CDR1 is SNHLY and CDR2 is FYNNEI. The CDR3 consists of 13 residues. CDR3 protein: CASTPGLTGELFF. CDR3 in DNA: TGTGCCAGCACCCCAGGGTTAACCGGGGAGCTGTTTTTT.

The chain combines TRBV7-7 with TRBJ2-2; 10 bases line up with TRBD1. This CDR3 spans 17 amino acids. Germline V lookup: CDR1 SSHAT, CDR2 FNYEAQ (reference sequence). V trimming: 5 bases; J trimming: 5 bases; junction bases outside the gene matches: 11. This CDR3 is CASSPIFGQGETGELFF. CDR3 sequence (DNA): TGTGCCAGCAGCCCAATCTTCGGACAGGGGGAAACCGGGGAGCTGTTTTTT.

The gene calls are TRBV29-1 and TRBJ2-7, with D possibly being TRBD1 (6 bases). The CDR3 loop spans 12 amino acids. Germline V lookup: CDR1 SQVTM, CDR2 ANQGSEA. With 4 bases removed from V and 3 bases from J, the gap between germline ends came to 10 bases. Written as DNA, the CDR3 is TGCAGCGTTGTTCAGGGGAGCTACGAGCAGTACTTC. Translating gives CSVVQGSYEQYF.

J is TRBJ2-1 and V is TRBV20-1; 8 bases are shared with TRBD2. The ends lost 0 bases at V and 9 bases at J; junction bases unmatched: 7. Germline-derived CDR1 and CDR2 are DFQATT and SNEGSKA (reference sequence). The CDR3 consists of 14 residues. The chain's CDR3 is CSARDGTRASEQFF. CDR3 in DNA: TGCAGTGCTAGAGATGGGACTAGGGCCAGTGAGCAGTTCTTC.

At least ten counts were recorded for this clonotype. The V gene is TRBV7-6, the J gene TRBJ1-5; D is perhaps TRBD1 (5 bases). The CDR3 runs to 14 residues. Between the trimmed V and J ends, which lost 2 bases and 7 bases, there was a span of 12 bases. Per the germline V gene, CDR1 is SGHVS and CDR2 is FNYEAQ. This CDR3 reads CASSLSSGDQPQHF. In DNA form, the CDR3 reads TGTGCCAGCAGCTTAAGTTCGGGGGACCAGCCCCAGCATTTT.

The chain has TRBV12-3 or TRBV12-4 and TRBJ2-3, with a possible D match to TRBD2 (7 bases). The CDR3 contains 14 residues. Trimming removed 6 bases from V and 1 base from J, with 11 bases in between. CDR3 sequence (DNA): TGTGCCAGCAGAACGGGGGGCCGCACAGATACGCAGTATTTT. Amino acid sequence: CASRTGGRTDTQYF.

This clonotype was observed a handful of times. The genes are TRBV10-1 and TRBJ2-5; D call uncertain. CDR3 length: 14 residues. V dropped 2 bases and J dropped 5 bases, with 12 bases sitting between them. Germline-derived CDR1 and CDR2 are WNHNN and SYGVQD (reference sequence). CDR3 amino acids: CASSEEVGRETQYF. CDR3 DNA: TGCGCCAGCAGTGAGGAAGTAGGGCGGGAGACCCAGTACTTC.

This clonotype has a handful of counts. The CDR3 bases are TGTGCCAGCAGTGACACCTTCACAGGGGACTTTGCCTCCTACGAGCAGTACGTC. This encodes CASSDTFTGDFASYEQYV. The chain combines TRBV6-4 with TRBJ2-7; maybe TRBD1 (7 bases). The CDR3 runs 18 residues. V was trimmed by 2 bases and J by 0 bases, leaving 20 bases between them. Germline loops: CDR1 MRHNA, CDR2 SNTAGT.

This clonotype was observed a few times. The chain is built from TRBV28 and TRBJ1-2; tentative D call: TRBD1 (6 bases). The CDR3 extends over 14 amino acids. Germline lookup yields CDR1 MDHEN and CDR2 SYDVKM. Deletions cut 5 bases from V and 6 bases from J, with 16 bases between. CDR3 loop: CASSPRTVKNGYTF. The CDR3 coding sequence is TGTGCCAGCAGTCCACGGACAGTGAAAAATGGCTACACCTTC.

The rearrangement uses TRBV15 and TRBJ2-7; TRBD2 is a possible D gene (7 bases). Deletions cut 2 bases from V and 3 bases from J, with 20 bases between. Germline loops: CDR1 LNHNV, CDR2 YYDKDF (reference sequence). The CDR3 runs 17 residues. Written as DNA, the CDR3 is TGTGCCACCAGCAGATCGTACGCGGGGGCGGAATACTACGAGCAGTACGTC. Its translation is CATSRSYAGAEYYEQYV.

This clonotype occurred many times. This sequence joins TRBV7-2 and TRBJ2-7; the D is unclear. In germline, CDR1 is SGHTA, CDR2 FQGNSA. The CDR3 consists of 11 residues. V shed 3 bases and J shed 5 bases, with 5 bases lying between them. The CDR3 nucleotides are TGTGCCAGCAGCTTCCGCAACGAGCAGTACTTC. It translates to CASSFRNEQYF.

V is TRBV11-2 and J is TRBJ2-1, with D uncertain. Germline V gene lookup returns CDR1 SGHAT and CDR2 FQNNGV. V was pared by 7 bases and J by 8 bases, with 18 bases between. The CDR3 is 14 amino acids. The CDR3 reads CASTQGWGTDEQFF. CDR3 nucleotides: TGTGCCAGCACCCAAGGATGGGGAACAGATGAGCAGTTCTTC.

The CDR3 nucleotides are TGTGCCACCAGTGACCGGACTAGCGTCCAAGGTACCCAGTACTTC. Protein product: CATSDRTSVQGTQYF. V is TRBV24-1 and J is TRBJ2-5; 9 bases match TRBD2. This CDR3 is 15 amino acids long. V shed 4 bases, J shed 8 bases, and the junction held 10 bases outside the gene matches. Germline V gives CDR1 KGHDR, CDR2 SFDVKD.

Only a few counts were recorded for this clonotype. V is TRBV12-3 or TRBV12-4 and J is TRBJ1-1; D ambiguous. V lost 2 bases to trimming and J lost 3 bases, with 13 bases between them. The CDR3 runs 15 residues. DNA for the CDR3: TGTGCCAGCAGTTTAAGGCGGCCTTTAGACACTGAAGCTTTCTTT. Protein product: CASSLRRPLDTEAFF.

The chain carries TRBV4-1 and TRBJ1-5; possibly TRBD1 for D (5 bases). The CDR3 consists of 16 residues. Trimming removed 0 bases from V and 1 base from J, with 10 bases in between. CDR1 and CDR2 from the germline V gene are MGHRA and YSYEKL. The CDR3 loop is CASSQERGGSNQPQHF. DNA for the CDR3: TGCGCCAGCAGCCAAGAAAGGGGAGGGAGCAATCAGCCCCAGCATTTT.